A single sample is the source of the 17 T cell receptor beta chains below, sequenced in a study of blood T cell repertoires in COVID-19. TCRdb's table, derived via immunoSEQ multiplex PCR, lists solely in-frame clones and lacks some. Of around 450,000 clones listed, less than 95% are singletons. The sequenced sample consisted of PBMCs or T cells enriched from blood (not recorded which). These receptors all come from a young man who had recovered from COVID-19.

The chain's CDR3 is CASSPGLAGGVRDTQYF. Here the CDR3 DNA reads TGTGCCAGCAGCCCGGGACTAGCGGGGGGTGTGAGAGATACGCAGTATTTT. The rearrangement links TRBV5-4 to TRBJ2-3; TRBD2 agrees at 15 bases. This CDR3 comprises 17 residues. The germline gives CDR1 SGHNT, CDR2 YYREEE (reference sequence). The V gene end was trimmed by 4 bases and the J gene end by 5 bases; junction bases not matched to a gene: 8.

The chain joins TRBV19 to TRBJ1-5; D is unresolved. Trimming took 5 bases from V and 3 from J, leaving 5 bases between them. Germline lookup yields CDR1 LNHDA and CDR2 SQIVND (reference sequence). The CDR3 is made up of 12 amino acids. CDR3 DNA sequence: TGTGCCAGTAGTCCCTACAATCAGCCCCAGCATTTT. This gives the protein CASSPYNQPQHF.

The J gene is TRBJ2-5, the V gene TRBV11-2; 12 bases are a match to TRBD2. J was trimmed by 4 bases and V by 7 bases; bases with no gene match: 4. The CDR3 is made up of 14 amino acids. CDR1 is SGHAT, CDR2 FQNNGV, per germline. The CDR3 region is CASTLAGGGETQYF. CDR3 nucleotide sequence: TGTGCCAGCACACTAGCGGGAGGTGGAGAGACCCAGTACTTC.

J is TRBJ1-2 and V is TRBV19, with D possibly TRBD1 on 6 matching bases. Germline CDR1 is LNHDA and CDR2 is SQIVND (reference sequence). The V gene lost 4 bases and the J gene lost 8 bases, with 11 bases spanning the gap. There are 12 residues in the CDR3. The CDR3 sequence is CASSTGVGGYTF. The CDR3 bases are TGTGCCAGTAGTACAGGGGTTGGGGGCTACACCTTC.

The CDR3 is CASSSQVGNTEAFF. CDR3 nucleotides: TGCGCCAGCAGCTCGCAGGTAGGGAACACTGAAGCTTTCTTT. The gene calls are TRBV5-1 and TRBJ1-1; no definite D call. Germline CDR1 SGHRS, CDR2 YFSETQ. There are 14 residues in the CDR3. V lost 3 bases and J 1 base, leaving 10 bases between the germline ends.

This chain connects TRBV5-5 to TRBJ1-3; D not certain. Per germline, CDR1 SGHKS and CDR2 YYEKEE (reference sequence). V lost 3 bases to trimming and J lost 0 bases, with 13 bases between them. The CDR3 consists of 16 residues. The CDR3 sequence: CASSSSGSHSGNTIYF. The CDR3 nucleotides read TGTGCCAGCAGCTCGTCCGGGTCCCACTCTGGAAACACCATATATTTT.

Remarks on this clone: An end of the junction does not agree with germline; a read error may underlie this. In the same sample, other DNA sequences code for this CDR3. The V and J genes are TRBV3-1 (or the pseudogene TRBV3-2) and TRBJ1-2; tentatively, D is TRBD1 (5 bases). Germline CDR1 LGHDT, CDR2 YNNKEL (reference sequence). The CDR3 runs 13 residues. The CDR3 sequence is CASSQAGRGGYTF. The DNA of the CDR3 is TGTGCCAGCAGTCAAGCGGGTAGGGGTGGCTACACCTTC.

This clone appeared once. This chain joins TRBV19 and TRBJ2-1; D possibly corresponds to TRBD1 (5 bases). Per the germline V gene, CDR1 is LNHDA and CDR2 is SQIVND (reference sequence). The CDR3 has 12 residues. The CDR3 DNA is TGTGCGACGACAGCCGGCTACAATGAGCAGTTCTTC. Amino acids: CATTAGYNEQFF. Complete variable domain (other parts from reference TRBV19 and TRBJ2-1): DGGITQSPKYLFRKEGQNVTLSCEQNLNHDAMYWYRQDPGQGLRLIYYSQIVNDFQKGDIAEGYSVSREKKESFPLTVTSAQKNPTAFYLCATTAGYNEQFFGPGTRLTVL.

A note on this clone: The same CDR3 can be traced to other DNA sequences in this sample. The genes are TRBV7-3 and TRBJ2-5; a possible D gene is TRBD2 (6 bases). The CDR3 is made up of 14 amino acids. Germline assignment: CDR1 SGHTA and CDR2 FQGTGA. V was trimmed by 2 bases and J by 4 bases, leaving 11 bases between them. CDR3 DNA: TGTGCCAGCAGCTTAGGAGCGGGCGGAGAGACCCAGTACTTC. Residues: CASSLGAGGETQYF.

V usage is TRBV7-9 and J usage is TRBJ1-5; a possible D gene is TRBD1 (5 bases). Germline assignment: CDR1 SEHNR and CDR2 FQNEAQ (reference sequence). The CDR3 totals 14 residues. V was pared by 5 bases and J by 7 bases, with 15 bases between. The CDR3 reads CASSPSKTVQPQHF. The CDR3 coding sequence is TGTGCCAGCAGCCCATCTAAGACAGTACAGCCCCAGCATTTT.

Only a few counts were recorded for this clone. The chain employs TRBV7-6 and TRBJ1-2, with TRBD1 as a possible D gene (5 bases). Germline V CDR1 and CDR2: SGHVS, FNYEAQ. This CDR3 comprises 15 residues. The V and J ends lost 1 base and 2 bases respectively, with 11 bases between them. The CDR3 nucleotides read TGTGCCAGCAGCTTAGGGCCGGGGGGGAACTATGGCTACACCTTC. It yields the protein CASSLGPGGNYGYTF.

CDR3 nucleotide sequence: TGTGCCAGCAGCGTAGGTCTTACCGGCTCCTACGAGCAGTACTTC. The encoded protein is CASSVGLTGSYEQYF. V gene TRBV9 combines with J gene TRBJ2-7; unclear D gene. With 0 bases removed from V and 0 bases from J, the gap between germline ends came to 10 bases. CDR3 size: 15 residues. Germline lookup yields CDR1 SGDLS and CDR2 YYNGEE.

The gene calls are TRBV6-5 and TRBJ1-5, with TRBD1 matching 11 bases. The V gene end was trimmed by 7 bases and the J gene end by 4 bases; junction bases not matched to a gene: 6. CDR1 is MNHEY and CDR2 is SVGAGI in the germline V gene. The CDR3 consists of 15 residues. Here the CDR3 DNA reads TGTGCCAGCACCCGGGACAGGGGGGGGAATCAGCCCCAGCATTTT. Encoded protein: CASTRDRGGNQPQHF.

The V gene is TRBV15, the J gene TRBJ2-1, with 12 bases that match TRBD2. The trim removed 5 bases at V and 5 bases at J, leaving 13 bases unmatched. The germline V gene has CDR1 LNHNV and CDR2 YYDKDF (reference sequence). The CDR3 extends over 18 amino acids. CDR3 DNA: TGTGCCACCAGCCGGGGGCTAGCGGGAGGGTCTATCCACAATGAGCAGTTCTTC. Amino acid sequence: CATSRGLAGGSIHNEQFF.

The CDR3 sequence: CASSGAGQLYGYTF. CDR3 DNA: TGTGCCAGCAGTGGGGCCGGACAGCTCTATGGCTACACCTTC. This rearrangement joins TRBV2 to TRBJ1-2, with a weak D call TRBD1 (6 bases). The germline V gene encodes CDR1 SNHLY and CDR2 FYNNEI. Trimming removed 4 bases from V and 4 bases from J, with 13 bases in between. CDR3 size: 14 residues.

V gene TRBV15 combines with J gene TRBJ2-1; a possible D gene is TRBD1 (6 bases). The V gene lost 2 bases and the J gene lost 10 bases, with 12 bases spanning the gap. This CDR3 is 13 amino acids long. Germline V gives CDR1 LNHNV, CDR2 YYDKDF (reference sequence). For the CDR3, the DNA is TGTGCCACCAGCAGATCATGGGGGCTAGAGCAGTTCTTC. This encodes CATSRSWGLEQFF.

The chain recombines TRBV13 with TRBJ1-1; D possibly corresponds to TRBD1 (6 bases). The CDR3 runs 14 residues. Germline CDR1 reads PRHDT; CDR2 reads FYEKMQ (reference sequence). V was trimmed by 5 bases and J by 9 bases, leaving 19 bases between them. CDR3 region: CASSAIGTRGKAFF. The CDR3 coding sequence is TGTGCCAGCAGCGCAATAGGGACAAGGGGTAAAGCTTTCTTT. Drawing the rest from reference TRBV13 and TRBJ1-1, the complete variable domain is AAGVIQSPRHLIKEKRETATLKCYPIPRHDTVYWYQQGPGQDPQFLISFYEKMQSDKGSIPDRFSAQQFSDYHSELNMSSLELGDSALYFCASSAIGTRGKAFFGQGTRLTVV.